This is a list of T cell receptor beta chains from one sample in a study of shared clonotypes between healthy human individuals. This table comes from immunoSEQ multiplex PCR, and its TCRdb copy is limited to in-frame clones, with some not included. The sample consists of over 1.5 million clones, around 98% of them appearing once. The source material was naive CD4+ T cells sorted from blood. The receptors come from a man younger than 45 in good health. Both conserved end residues are part of each CDR3. The order of the fields is D gene, J gene, V gene, clone size, CDR3 protein, CDR3 DNA. D genes are given only for firm matches. Expanded clones get a size class; other rows say once, few or many, or leave the size out.

D gene: .; J gene: TRBJ2-7; V gene: TRBV6-1; clone size: .; CDR3 protein: CASSEEGFGEQYF; CDR3 DNA: TGTGCCAGCAGTGAAGAGGGGTTCGGAGAGCAGTACTTC
D gene: TRBD1; J gene: TRBJ2-7; V gene: TRBV19; clone size: .; CDR3 protein: CASSVTGTYEQYF; CDR3 DNA: TGTGCCAGTAGTGTGACAGGGACCTACGAGCAGTACTTC
D gene: .; J gene: TRBJ2-7; V gene: TRBV5-8; clone size: once; CDR3 protein: CASSPWGEQYF; CDR3 DNA: TGTGCCAGCAGCCCCTGGGGCGAGCAGTACTTC
D gene: TRBD1; J gene: TRBJ2-7; V gene: TRBV28; clone size: .; CDR3 protein: CASTRGWTGGYLEYF; CDR3 DNA: TGTGCCAGCACTAGGGGTTGGACAGGGGGCTATTTGGAGTACTTC
D gene: .; J gene: TRBJ2-5; V gene: TRBV5-6; clone size: .; CDR3 protein: CASSGLQVTGETQYF; CDR3 DNA: TGTGCCAGCAGCGGCCTACAGGTCACAGGAGAGACCCAGTACTTC
D gene: .; J gene: TRBJ1-5; V gene: TRBV7-2; clone size: .; CDR3 protein: CASSLALTSNQPQHF; CDR3 DNA: TGTGCCAGCAGCTTAGCGTTGACCAGCAATCAGCCCCAGCATTTT
D gene: .; J gene: TRBJ2-2; V gene: TRBV19; clone size: .; CDR3 protein: CASIGVATGELFF; CDR3 DNA: TGTGCCAGTATAGGGGTGGCGACCGGGGAGCTGTTTTTT
D gene: TRBD2; J gene: TRBJ2-7; V gene: TRBV11-2; clone size: once; CDR3 protein: CASSRGGLADYEQYF; CDR3 DNA: TGTGCCAGCAGTCGAGGGGGACTAGCGGACTACGAGCAGTACTTC
D gene: .; J gene: TRBJ2-5; V gene: TRBV2; clone size: .; CDR3 protein: CASIGGPTSRFQETQYF; CDR3 DNA: TGTGCCAGCATAGGTGGGCCGACTTCGAGATTCCAAGAGACCCAGTACTTC
D gene: .; J gene: TRBJ1-5; V gene: TRBV19; clone size: .; CDR3 protein: CASSIEVGAVNQPQHF; CDR3 DNA: TGTGCCAGTAGTATAGAAGTAGGGGCAGTAAATCAGCCCCAGCATTTT
D gene: .; J gene: TRBJ2-1; V gene: TRBV20-1; clone size: .; CDR3 protein: CSAQMRDEQFF; CDR3 DNA: TGCAGTGCTCAGATGAGGGATGAGCAGTTCTTC
D gene: TRBD2; J gene: TRBJ2-7; V gene: TRBV6-5; clone size: .; CDR3 protein: CASSYSSSGVGGQYF; CDR3 DNA: TGTGCCAGCAGTTACTCGTCTAGCGGGGTGGGAGGGCAGTACTTC
D gene: TRBD2; J gene: TRBJ2-1; V gene: TRBV5-1; clone size: .; CDR3 protein: CASSFGLASGDEQFF; CDR3 DNA: TGCGCCAGCAGCTTCGGACTAGCGAGTGGGGATGAGCAGTTCTTC
D gene: TRBD1; J gene: TRBJ2-7; V gene: TRBV20-1; clone size: .; CDR3 protein: CSAIPGQTF; CDR3 DNA: TGCAGTGCAATTCCGGGACAGACATTC
D gene: .; J gene: TRBJ1-3; V gene: TRBV6-5; clone size: .; CDR3 protein: CASSYSTHAGNTIYF; CDR3 DNA: TGTGCCAGCAGTTACAGCACTCATGCTGGAAACACCATATATTTT
D gene: TRBD1; J gene: TRBJ2-7; V gene: TRBV18; clone size: .; CDR3 protein: CASLDRRDRKNEQYF; CDR3 DNA: TGTGCCAGCTTAGACCGCCGGGACAGAAAGAACGAGCAGTACTTC
D gene: .; J gene: TRBJ2-4; V gene: TRBV5-5; clone size: .; CDR3 protein: CASSPHGVQFRSLNIQYF; CDR3 DNA: TGTGCCAGCAGCCCCCATGGGGTGCAGTTTCGTTCCTTAAACATTCAGTACTTC
D gene: TRBD2; J gene: TRBJ2-3; V gene: TRBV19; clone size: .; CDR3 protein: CASSMVSGRADTQYF; CDR3 DNA: TGTGCCAGTAGTATGGTGAGCGGGAGGGCCGATACGCAGTATTTT
D gene: TRBD1; J gene: TRBJ2-7; V gene: TRBV5-1; clone size: .; CDR3 protein: CASSFHTDRGLYEQYF; CDR3 DNA: TGCGCCAGCAGCTTTCATACCGACAGGGGGTTGTACGAGCAGTACTTC
D gene: .; J gene: TRBJ2-7; V gene: TRBV6-1; clone size: once; CDR3 protein: CASSEGPRVFYEQYF; CDR3 DNA: TGTGCCAGCAGTGAAGGGCCCAGGGTTTTCTACGAGCAGTACTTC
D gene: .; J gene: TRBJ2-7; V gene: TRBV21-1; clone size: .; CDR3 protein: CASSMGNGRNRYEQYF; CDR3 DNA: TGTGCCAGCAGCATGGGGAACGGTCGGAACCGCTACGAGCAGTACTTC
D gene: .; J gene: TRBJ2-2; V gene: TRBV6-5; clone size: .; CDR3 protein: CASSPGTQGSGELFF; CDR3 DNA: TGTGCCAGCAGCCCCGGGACCCAGGGGTCCGGGGAGCTGTTTTTT
D gene: .; J gene: TRBJ1-4; V gene: TRBV2; clone size: .; CDR3 protein: CASREEKLFF; CDR3 DNA: TGTGCCAGCCGGGAGGAAAAACTGTTTTTT
D gene: TRBD2; J gene: TRBJ2-1; V gene: TRBV29-1; clone size: .; CDR3 protein: CSVGRAGVSEQFF; CDR3 DNA: TGCAGCGTCGGTCGAGCGGGAGTTAGTGAGCAGTTCTTC
D gene: TRBD1; J gene: TRBJ1-1; V gene: TRBV15; clone size: .; CDR3 protein: CATQGGTGPSEAFF; CDR3 DNA: TGTGCCACTCAGGGCGGGACAGGGCCCTCTGAAGCTTTCTTT
D gene: TRBD1; J gene: TRBJ1-1; V gene: TRBV11-3; clone size: .; CDR3 protein: CASSDGGQGNTEAFF; CDR3 DNA: TGTGCCAGCAGCGACGGGGGACAGGGGAACACTGAAGCTTTCTTT
D gene: .; J gene: TRBJ1-2; V gene: TRBV5-6; clone size: .; CDR3 protein: CASSLLPREEGGYTF; CDR3 DNA: TGTGCCAGCAGCCTACTACCGCGGGAAGAAGGTGGCTACACCTTC
D gene: .; J gene: TRBJ2-5; V gene: TRBV29-1; clone size: .; CDR3 protein: CSAGQQETQYF; CDR3 DNA: TGCAGCGCCGGACAGCAAGAGACCCAGTACTTC
D gene: .; J gene: TRBJ2-3; V gene: TRBV5-1; clone size: .; CDR3 protein: CASEIGTHTDTQYF; CDR3 DNA: TGCGCCAGCGAAATCGGGACGCACACAGATACGCAGTATTTT
D gene: .; J gene: TRBJ2-3; V gene: TRBV7-2; clone size: .; CDR3 protein: CASSLVRLAQGADTQYF; CDR3 DNA: TGTGCCAGCAGCTTAGTCCGACTAGCACAGGGCGCAGATACGCAGTATTTT
D gene: .; J gene: TRBJ1-4; V gene: TRBV27; clone size: .; CDR3 protein: CASSRGRSNEKLFF; CDR3 DNA: TGTGCCAGCAGCCGGGGACGGAGCAATGAAAAACTGTTTTTT
D gene: .; J gene: TRBJ1-2; V gene: TRBV6-6; clone size: .; CDR3 protein: CASSGDYGYTF; CDR3 DNA: TGTGCCAGCAGTGGGGACTATGGCTACACCTTC
D gene: .; J gene: TRBJ1-1; V gene: TRBV9; clone size: .; CDR3 protein: CASSVGGELGPNTEAFF; CDR3 DNA: TGTGCCAGCAGCGTAGGAGGGGAATTGGGGCCGAACACTGAAGCTTTCTTT
D gene: .; J gene: TRBJ2-1; V gene: TRBV14; clone size: .; CDR3 protein: CASSQVGGPTIFDEQFF; CDR3 DNA: TGTGCCAGCAGCCAAGTAGGGGGTCCCACTATTTTCGATGAGCAGTTCTTC
D gene: TRBD1; J gene: TRBJ2-7; V gene: TRBV7-3; clone size: .; CDR3 protein: CASSLGTGGGPYEQYF; CDR3 DNA: TGTGCCAGCAGCCTGGGAACAGGGGGCGGTCCTTACGAGCAGTACTTC
D gene: .; J gene: TRBJ2-5; V gene: TRBV10-3; clone size: .; CDR3 protein: CAISESSLYQETQYF; CDR3 DNA: TGTGCCATCAGTGAGTCGAGCCTGTACCAAGAGACCCAGTACTTC